This entry is about one T cell receptor beta chain. What antigen it recognizes has not been identified. No base-level quality is on record; no much larger clone is a single base apart. Ficoll-Paque density gradient centrifugation was the method used to isolate PBMCs. This entry is derived from a study of T-cell memory formation after mild COVID-19 (dated by TCRdb to the early 2020s). Concerning the study at large: Most TCR sequence clusters were specific to one of the two donors. In a couple of donors, T-cell clones that expanded and contracted after mild COVID-19 were followed by sequencing TCRalpha and TCRbeta repertoires longitudinally. The cohort comprised two young, previously healthy adult volunteers, one female and one male.

TCRdb names Illumina NovaSeq 6000 as the instrument used. Using 5'RACE with constant-segment primers, TCRalpha and TCRbeta cDNA libraries were constructed, with sample barcodes and unique molecular identifiers added in the process. RNA was extracted from every sample with Trizol reagent. Library amplification was performed in two PCR steps, and a second sample barcode and Illumina TruSeq adapters were introduced in the second step. Sequencing of the libraries was done on an Illumina NovaSeq, producing 2 x 150 bp paired-end reads. In the authors' own workflow: Demultiplexing of reads and collapsing into UMI-guided consensus sequences were performed with migec v1.2.7. With mixcr v2.1.11, UMI consensuses were aligned to TRA and TRB V and J templates and assembled into clonotypes. A clonotype was counted as expanded or contracted only when both edgeR and NoisET called the clonotype significant, with the noise models trained on biological replicates. For edgeR calls, a false discovery rate-adjusted p below 0.01 and a log2 fold-change threshold of 1 were applied. As an exploratory analysis of dynamics, max-normalized trajectories of the 1000 most abundant clonotypes were examined with PCA combined with hierarchical clustering. Each responding clone was given a CD4 or CD8 phenotype based on the CD4+ and CD8+ repertoires, which had been sequenced separately. TCRdb trimmed public reads at Q25 via fastp, called clones via MiXCR and kept in-frame beta chains. For every CDR3 protein sequence, its rows merge into one entry that carries the most common genes and DNA. In this record, the V and J calls reflect TCRdb's handling and not the investigators' own analysis. Recorded for this sample are tens of thousands of distinct CDR3 sequences; approximately 7.4% of them occurred a single time. The ten top clones hold 14% of the sample.

Relative to germline, V is missing 2 bases and J is missing 5 bases, with 7 bases of the junction outside any gene match. The germline V gene (reference sequence) sets CDR1 to LNHNV and CDR2 to YYDKDF. Including cysteine and phenylalanine, the CDR3 has 16 amino acids. The sequence is cut down to CDR3 DNA, 48 bases in frame from base 1. Paper-wide results and their limitations: Clones that contracted from day 15 to 85 showed balanced CD4/CD8 phenotypes, whereas a second wave of clones that expanded from day 15 to 37 leaned towards CD4+. Contracting CD4+ clones were located mainly in the CM and EM memory subsets, whereas CD8+ clones were found to be enriched in EMRA. Only a couple of mild cases were covered by the study, and larger cohorts that include severe cases with pre-infection samples were considered necessary. Some responding clones were detected in pre-infection memory, which suggested that pre-existing cross-reactive memory T cells had joined the SARS-CoV-2 response. The second-wave clones that peaked on day 37 were not confirmed to be SARS-CoV-2 specific.

Rearrangement joined TRBV15 to TRBJ1-1, with TRBD1 matching 11 junction bases. The sample comprised PBMCs or a T cell subset sorted from them (not recorded which). This TCR derives from an adult woman who had mild COVID-19 (a few samples of this study predate the infection). The sample titles of this study are shuffled in the database, so cell type and time point are left out; the donor was told from shared clones. The DNA sequence reads TGTGCCACCAGCAGACCCGGACAGGGGGCGAGGACTGAAGCTTTCTTT. This yields the protein CATSRPGQGARTEAFF.